Below, one TCR beta chain is given with its context. It was with 60 Vbeta and 13 Jbeta primers that the PCR ran. Profiled with immunoSEQ multiplex PCR; TCRdb holds only in-frame clones, not every one. The table includes 60,000 to 70,000 clones, around 68% detected once. The data stem from a study of cytomegalovirus exposure and HLA in healthy donors. Germline V CDR1 and CDR2: MGHRA, YSYEKL. J gave up 3 bases and V 1 base, and 16 bases lay outside the gene matches. The CDR3 has 19 amino acids. The chain couples TRBV4-1 to TRBJ2-7, with TRBD2 matching 9 bases. Sequences were obtained from PBMCs. The receptor was derived from a middle-aged man in good health and CMV-seropositive. CDR3 residues: CASSQGVSGGTYTYYEQYF. The CDR3, as DNA: TGCGCCAGCAGCCAAGGCGTGAGCGGGGGGACCTATACCTACTACGAGCAGTACTTC.